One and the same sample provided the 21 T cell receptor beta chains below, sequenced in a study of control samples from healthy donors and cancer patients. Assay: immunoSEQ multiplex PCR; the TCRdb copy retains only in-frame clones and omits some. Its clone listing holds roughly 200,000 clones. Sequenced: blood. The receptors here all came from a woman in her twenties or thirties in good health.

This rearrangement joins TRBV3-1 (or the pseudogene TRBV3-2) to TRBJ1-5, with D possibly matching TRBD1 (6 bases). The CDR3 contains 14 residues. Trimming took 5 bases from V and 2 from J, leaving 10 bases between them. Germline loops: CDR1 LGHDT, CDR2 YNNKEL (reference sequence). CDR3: CASSLNRGNQPQHF. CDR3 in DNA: TGTGCCAGCAGCTTAAACAGGGGCAATCAGCCCCAGCATTTT.

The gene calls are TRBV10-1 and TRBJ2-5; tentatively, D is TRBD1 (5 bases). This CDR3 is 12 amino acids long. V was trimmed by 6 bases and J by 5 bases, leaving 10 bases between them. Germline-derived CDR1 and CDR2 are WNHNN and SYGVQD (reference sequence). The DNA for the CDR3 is TGCGCCAGCAGAGGGGCTGGGGAGACCCAGTACTTC. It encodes CASRGAGETQYF.

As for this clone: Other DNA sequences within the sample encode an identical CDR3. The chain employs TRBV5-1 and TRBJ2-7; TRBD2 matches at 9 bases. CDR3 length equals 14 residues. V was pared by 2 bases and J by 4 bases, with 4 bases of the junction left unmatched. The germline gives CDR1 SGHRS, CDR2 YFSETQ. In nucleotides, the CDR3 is TGCGCCAGCAGCTTAGCGGGGGGTTCGTACGAGCAGTACTTC. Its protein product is CASSLAGGSYEQYF.

CDR3 residues: CASTQGGTPNTGELFF. In DNA form, the CDR3 reads TGTGCCAGCACCCAGGGGGGGACACCTAACACCGGGGAGCTGTTTTTT. This chain links TRBV28 with TRBJ2-2; D tentatively reads TRBD1 or TRBD2 (7 bases each). Germline loops: CDR1 MDHEN, CDR2 SYDVKM. The germline V and J ends were trimmed by 7 bases and 2 bases, with 17 bases remaining between them. CDR3 length equals 16 residues.

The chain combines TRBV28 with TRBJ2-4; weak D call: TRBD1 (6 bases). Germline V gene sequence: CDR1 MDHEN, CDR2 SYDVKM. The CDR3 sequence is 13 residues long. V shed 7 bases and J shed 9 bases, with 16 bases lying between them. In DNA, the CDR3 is TGTGCCAGCACCATAAACAGGGTGGGCATTCAGTACTTC. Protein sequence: CASTINRVGIQYF.

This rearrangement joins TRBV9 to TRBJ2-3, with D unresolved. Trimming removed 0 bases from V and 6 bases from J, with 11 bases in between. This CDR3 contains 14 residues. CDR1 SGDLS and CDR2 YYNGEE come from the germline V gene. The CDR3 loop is CASSVGRASDTQYF. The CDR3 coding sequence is TGTGCCAGCAGCGTAGGTCGGGCTTCGGATACGCAGTATTTT. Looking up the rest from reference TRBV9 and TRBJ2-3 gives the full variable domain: DSGVTQTPKHLITATGQRVTLRCSPRSGDLSVYWYQQSLDQGLQFLIQYYNGEERAKGNILERFSAQQFPDLHSELNLSSLELGDSALYFCASSVGRASDTQYFGPGTRLTVL.

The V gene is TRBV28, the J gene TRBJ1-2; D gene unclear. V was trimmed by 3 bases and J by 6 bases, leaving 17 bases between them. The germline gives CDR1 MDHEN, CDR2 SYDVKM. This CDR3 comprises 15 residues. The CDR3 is CASSFSGAENNGYTF. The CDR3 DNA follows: TGTGCCAGCAGTTTTTCGGGCGCGGAAAATAATGGCTACACCTTC.

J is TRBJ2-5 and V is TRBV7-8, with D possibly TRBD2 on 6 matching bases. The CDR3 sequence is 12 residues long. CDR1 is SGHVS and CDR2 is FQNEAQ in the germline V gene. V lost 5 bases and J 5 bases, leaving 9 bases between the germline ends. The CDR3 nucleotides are TGTGCCAGCAGCCTCCGGGGGGAGACCCAGTACTTC. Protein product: CASSLRGETQYF.

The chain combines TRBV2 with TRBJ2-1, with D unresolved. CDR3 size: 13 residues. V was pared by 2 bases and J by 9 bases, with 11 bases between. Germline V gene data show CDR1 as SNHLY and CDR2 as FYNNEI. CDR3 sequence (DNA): TGTGCCAGCAGTGAATATGGCGTGGGTGAGCAGTTCTTC. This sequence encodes CASSEYGVGEQFF. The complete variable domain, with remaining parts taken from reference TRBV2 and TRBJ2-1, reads EPEVTQTPSHQVTQMGQEVILRCVPISNHLYFYWYRQILGQKVEFLVSFYNNEISEKSEIFDDQFSVERPDGSNFTLKIRSTKLEDSAMYFCASSEYGVGEQFFGPGTRLTVL.

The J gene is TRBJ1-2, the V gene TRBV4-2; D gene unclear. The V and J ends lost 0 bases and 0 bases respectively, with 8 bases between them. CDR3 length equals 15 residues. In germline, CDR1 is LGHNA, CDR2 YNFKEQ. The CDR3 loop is CASSQERRSNYGYTF. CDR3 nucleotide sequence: TGTGCCAGCAGCCAAGAAAGGAGATCTAACTATGGCTACACCTTC.

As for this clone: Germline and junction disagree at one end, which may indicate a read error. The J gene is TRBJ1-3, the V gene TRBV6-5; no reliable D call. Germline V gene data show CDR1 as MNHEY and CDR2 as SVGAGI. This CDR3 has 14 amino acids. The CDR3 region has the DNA TGTGCCAGCAGTTACTCTAATGCTGGGAACACCATATATTTT. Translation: CASSYSNAGNTIYF.

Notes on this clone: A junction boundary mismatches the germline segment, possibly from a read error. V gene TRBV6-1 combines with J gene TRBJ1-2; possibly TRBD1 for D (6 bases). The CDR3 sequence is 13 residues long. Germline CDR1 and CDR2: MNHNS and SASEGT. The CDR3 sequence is CASREGGTYGYTF. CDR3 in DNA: TGTGCCAGCAGGGAAGGGGGAACCTATGGCTACACCTTC.

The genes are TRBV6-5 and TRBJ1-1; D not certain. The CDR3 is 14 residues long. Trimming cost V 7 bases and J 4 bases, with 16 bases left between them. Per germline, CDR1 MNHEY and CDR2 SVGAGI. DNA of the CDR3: TGTGCCAGCACCCCAAGACTCTTTATCACTGAAGCTTTCTTT. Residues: CASTPRLFITEAFF.

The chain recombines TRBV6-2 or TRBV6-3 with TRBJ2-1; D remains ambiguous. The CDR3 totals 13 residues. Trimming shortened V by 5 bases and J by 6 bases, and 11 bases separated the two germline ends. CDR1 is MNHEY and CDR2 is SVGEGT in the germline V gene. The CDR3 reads CASSKVPRNEQFF. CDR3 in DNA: TGTGCCAGCAGTAAGGTTCCCCGCAATGAGCAGTTCTTC.

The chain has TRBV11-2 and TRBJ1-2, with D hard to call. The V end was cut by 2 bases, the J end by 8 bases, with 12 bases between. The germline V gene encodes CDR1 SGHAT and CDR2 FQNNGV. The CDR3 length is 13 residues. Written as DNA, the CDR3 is TGTGCCAGCAGCTTACAGACACGATTCGGCTACACCTTC. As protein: CASSLQTRFGYTF.

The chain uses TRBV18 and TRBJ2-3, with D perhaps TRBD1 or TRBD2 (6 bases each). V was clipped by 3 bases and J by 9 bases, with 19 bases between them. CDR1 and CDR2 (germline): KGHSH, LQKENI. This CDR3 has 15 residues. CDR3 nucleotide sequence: TGTGCCAGCTCACCCTCCGGGGGCCCTGTGAGAACGCAGTATTTT. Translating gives CASSPSGGPVRTQYF.

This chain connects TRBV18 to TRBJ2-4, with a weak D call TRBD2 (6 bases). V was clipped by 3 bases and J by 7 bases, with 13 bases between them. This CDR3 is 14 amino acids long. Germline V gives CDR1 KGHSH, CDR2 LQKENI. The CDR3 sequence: CASSPTTSVNIQYF. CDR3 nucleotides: TGTGCCAGCTCACCCACGACTAGTGTGAACATTCAGTACTTC.

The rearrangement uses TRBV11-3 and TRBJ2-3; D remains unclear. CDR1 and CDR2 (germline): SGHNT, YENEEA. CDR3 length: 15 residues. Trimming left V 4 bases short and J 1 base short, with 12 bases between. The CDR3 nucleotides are TGTGCCAGCAGCTCGACCGGCGTTGGCACAGATACGCAGTATTTT. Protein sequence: CASSSTGVGTDTQYF.

Written as DNA, the CDR3 is TGTGCCAGCTCACGGGACTTTCGAGACACCGGGGAGCTGTTTTTT. Amino acids: CASSRDFRDTGELFF. The V and J genes are TRBV18 and TRBJ2-2; D is perhaps TRBD2 (6 bases). This CDR3 has 15 residues. V was shortened by 4 bases and J by 3 bases, with 12 bases between the two germline ends. The V gene's germline CDR1 is KGHSH and CDR2 LQKENI.

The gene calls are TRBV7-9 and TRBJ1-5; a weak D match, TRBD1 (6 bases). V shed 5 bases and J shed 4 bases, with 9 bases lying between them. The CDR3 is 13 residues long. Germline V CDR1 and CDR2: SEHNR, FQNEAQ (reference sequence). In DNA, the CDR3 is TGTGCCAGCAGCAGAACAGGGAATCAGCCCCAGCATTTT. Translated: CASSRTGNQPQHF. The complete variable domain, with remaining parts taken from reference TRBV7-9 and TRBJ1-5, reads DTGVSQNPRHKITKRGQNVTFRCDPISEHNRLYWYRQTLGQGPEFLTYFQNEAQLEKSRLLSDRFSAERPKGSFSTLEIQRTEQGDSAMYLCASSRTGNQPQHFGDGTRLSIL.

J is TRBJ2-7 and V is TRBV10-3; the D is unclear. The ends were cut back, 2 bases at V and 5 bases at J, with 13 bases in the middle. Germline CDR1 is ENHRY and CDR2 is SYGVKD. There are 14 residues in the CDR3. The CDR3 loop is CAISEPLIADEQYF. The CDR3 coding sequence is TGTGCCATCAGTGAGCCATTGATCGCCGACGAGCAGTACTTC.